One sample yielded the 5 T cell receptor beta chains listed below, sequenced in a study of CD8+CD57+ T cells in acquired aplastic anemia. Whoever was chosen for sequencing had shown CD8+CD57+ cell expansion by flow cytometry. Using genomic DNA as the template, TCR beta VDJ and CDR3 profiling was carried out. MiXCR was run by TCRdb on the reads, yielding one entry per CDR3 protein. The sample lists hundreds of thousands of distinct CDR3 sequences, over 25% seen once, with 0.75% to 0.95% in the top ten. Sequencing used sorted CD4+, CD8+, or CD8+CD57+ T cells (not recorded which) from PBMCs. Every receptor here comes from a human donor with aplastic anemia.

A remark on this clonotype: Possible read error: a much larger clone is one base away. This chain joins TRBV11-1 and TRBJ1-5; the match to TRBD1 covers 10 bases. The CDR3 is made up of 16 amino acids. Looked up from germline, CDR1 is SGHAT and CDR2 is FQDESV (reference sequence). CDR3 sequence reads: CASSSSGTGAHQSQHF. In DNA, the CDR3 is TGTGCCAGCAGCTCCTCCGGGACAGGGGCCCATCAGTCCCAGCATTTT.

The sample holds many counts of this clonotype. The chain couples TRBV7-2 to TRBJ2-7; D is unclear. The CDR3 has 14 amino acids. Trimming removed 0 bases at V and 2 bases at J, with 8 bases between. The germline V gene has CDR1 SGHTA and CDR2 FQGNSA. The CDR3 DNA follows: TGTGCCAGCAGCTTAGCGTTTAAACCCTACGAGCAGTACTTC. Its protein is CASSLAFKPYEQYF. Together with reference TRBV7-2 and TRBJ2-7, the CDR3 gives the full variable domain: GAGVSQSPSNKVTEKGKDVELRCDPISGHTALYWYRQSLGQGLEFLIYFQGNSAPDKSGLPSDRFSAERTGGSVSTLTIQRTQQEDSAVYLCASSLAFKPYEQYFGPGTRLTVT.

The rearrangement uses TRBV5-6 and TRBJ2-5, with 8 bases that match TRBD2. The germline CDR1 and CDR2 sequences are SGHDT and YYEEEE. The CDR3 sequence is 15 residues long. The trim removed 10 bases at V and 2 bases at J, leaving 13 bases unmatched. The CDR3 region has the DNA TGTGCCCGGGGAACCGGGACTAGTTGTCAAGAGACCCAGTACTTC. Residues: CARGTGTSCQETQYF.

A few counts support this clonotype. J is TRBJ1-6 and V is TRBV10-3; 8 bases fit TRBD1. Germline CDR1 is ENHRY and CDR2 is SYGVKD. The CDR3 has 15 amino acids. V was pared by 3 bases and J by 9 bases, with 7 bases of the junction left unmatched. CDR3 residues: CAISDIGQGASPLHF. The DNA of the CDR3 is TGTGCCATCAGTGACATCGGACAGGGTGCTTCACCCCTCCACTTT.

This clonotype appeared many times. V gene TRBV10-2 combines with J gene TRBJ1-3; D is undetermined. V lost 8 bases, J lost 2 bases, and 4 bases lay in between. CDR1 is WSHSY, CDR2 SAAADI, per germline. This CDR3 is built from 11 residues. DNA of the CDR3: TGCGCCAGCGTAACTGGAAACACCATATATTTT. Its translation: CASVTGNTIYF.